This entry lists 9 T cell receptor beta chains sequenced from one sample in a study of tumor-infiltrating lymphocytes in primary liver carcinoma. The template, about 500 ng total RNA, yielded TCR beta cDNA made with a constant-region primer. Each TCR beta library was derived from three nested multiplex PCR rounds that employed slightly modified ARM-PCR. A C-beta reverse primer and TRBV1-TRBV30 forward primers served in each of the first two PCR rounds, at ten to eleven cycles apiece. TCRdb analysed the multiplex PCR reads with MiXCR anew, one entry per CDR3 protein. This table holds approximately 300,000 distinct CDR3 sequences, 60% to 80% found once. The blood RNA (from unsorted whole blood) was obtained, and germline DNA was also extracted. The sample consisted of peripheral blood. All receptors come from a man in his forties with primary liver carcinoma and hepatitis B virus infection.

On this clonotype itself: Relative to the germline gene, one junction end is altered; a read error may explain this. The CDR3 loop is CVSSERIGGNQPQHF. CDR3 DNA: TGTGTCAGCAGTGAAAGGATAGGGGGAAATCAGCCCCAGCATTTT. The chain combines TRBV6-1 with TRBJ1-5, with a possible D match to TRBD1 (6 bases). Germline CDR1 MNHNS, CDR2 SASEGT. This CDR3 comprises 15 residues.

The rearrangement links TRBV20-1 to TRBJ2-1; D unresolved. V gave up 5 bases and J gave up 7 bases, with 15 bases separating them. This CDR3 has 13 amino acids. CDR1 is DFQATT, CDR2 SNEGSKA, per germline (reference sequence). Written as DNA, the CDR3 is TGCAGTGCTTCTTCACGGGCTGGGAATGAGCAGTTCTTC. Encoded protein: CSASSRAGNEQFF.

V gene TRBV6-1 combines with J gene TRBJ2-1; D perhaps matches TRBD2 (5 bases). Germline assignment: CDR1 MNHNS and CDR2 SASEGT. Trimming pared 5 bases from V and 6 bases from J, leaving 20 bases between. This CDR3 contains 16 residues. The CDR3 DNA follows: TGTGCCAGCAGTTCCCCCACGTGGGATGAGGGCAATGAGCAGTTCTTC. It specifies CASSSPTWDEGNEQFF.

On this clonotype itself: One base away lies a much larger clone, so this may be a sequencing read error. The V and J genes are TRBV4-1 and TRBJ2-3, with 7 bases that match TRBD2. V shed 1 base, J shed 2 bases, and the junction held 15 bases outside the gene matches. CDR3 size: 19 residues. Germline V gene lookup returns CDR1 MGHRA and CDR2 YSYEKL. The CDR3 nucleotides read TGCGCCAGCAGCCAAGCGTTACAGATTAGCGGGTTCCTCACAGATACGCAGTATTTT. Protein: CASSQALQISGFLTDTQYF.

Note on this clonotype: A much larger clone is a single base away; this may be a read error. The conserved phenylalanine or tryptophan normally closing the CDR3 is absent here, so this likely arose from a read error. The V call is TRBV29-1, the J call TRBJ1-1; D remains unclear. The CDR3 has 14 amino acids. Germline V lookup: CDR1 SQVTM, CDR2 ANQGSEA. Trimming removed 2 bases at V and 4 bases at J, with 14 bases between. The CDR3 protein is CSVESKVGATEAFL. The CDR3 DNA is TGCAGCGTTGAAAGTAAAGTCGGTGCCACTGAAGCTTTCCTT.

This clonotype was counted ten times or more. This sequence joins TRBV11-2 and TRBJ1-1; 12 bases agree with TRBD1. CDR1 is SGHAT and CDR2 is FQNNGV in the germline V gene. V dropped 1 base and J dropped 5; count of bases not matched to a gene: 5. The CDR3 covers 16 residues. The CDR3 reads CASSLVGQGAGTEAFF. The CDR3 DNA follows: TGTGCCAGCAGCTTAGTGGGACAGGGGGCTGGAACTGAAGCTTTCTTT.

For this clonotype: A single base separates this from a much larger clone, so it may be a read error. The chain carries TRBV5-1 and TRBJ2-2; D is possibly TRBD2 (5 bases). The CDR3 covers 15 residues. The germline gives CDR1 SGHRS, CDR2 YFSETQ. This CDR3 reads CASSLDGVNTGVLFF. CDR3 DNA: TGCGCCAGCAGCTTGGACGGAGTGAACACCGGGGTGCTGTTTTTT.

As to this clonotype: It is likely a read error, because the conserved phenylalanine at the end of the CDR3 is missing. The rearrangement uses TRBV6-6 and TRBJ2-7; D is possibly TRBD2 (6 bases). The CDR3 consists of 15 residues. CDR1 and CDR2 (germline): MNHNY, SVGAGI (reference sequence). Deletions cut 2 bases from V and 2 bases from J, with 13 bases between. CDR3: CASSYEVADAYEQYI. The CDR3 region has the DNA TGTGCCAGCAGTTACGAAGTAGCGGACGCCTACGAGCAGTACATC.

This clonotype was found many times. The chain has TRBV29-1 and TRBJ1-2, with D unresolved. The CDR3 consists of 13 residues. Trimming pared 6 bases from V and 4 bases from J, leaving 15 bases between. Germline CDR1 is SQVTM and CDR2 is ANQGSEA. For the CDR3, the DNA is TGCAGCGTCGGAGAGGGTTTGGGCTATGGCTACACCTTC. Translating it yields CSVGEGLGYGYTF.